The text below deals with one T cell receptor beta chain. These data come from a study of T cell changes during pregnancy in multiple sclerosis. Assay used: immunoSEQ multiplex PCR; TCRdb lists only in-frame clones, some missing. The sample consists of about 44,000 clones, approximately 92% of them appearing once. CDR1 and CDR2 (germline): SGDLS, YYNGEE. The CDR3 is 16 residues long. The V and J ends lost 0 bases and 4 bases, in that order; junction bases with no gene match: 5. Sequencing used CD4+ T cells from peripheral blood mononuclear cells, obtained in the first trimester of pregnancy. The chain links TRBV9 to TRBJ2-2, with TRBD2 identical over 8 bases. The receptor's source is a female donor with multiple sclerosis, enrolled in a pregnancy study. The CDR3 DNA reads as TGTGCCAGCAGCGTAGTACCGGGAGGGGGCACCGGGGAGCTGTTTTTT. Amino acid sequence: CASSVVPGGGTGELFF. Complete variable domain (other parts from reference TRBV9 and TRBJ2-2): DSGVTQTPKHLITATGQRVTLRCSPRSGDLSVYWYQQSLDQGLQFLIQYYNGEERAKGNILERFSAQQFPDLHSELNLSSLELGDSALYFCASSVVPGGGTGELFFGEGSRLTVL.